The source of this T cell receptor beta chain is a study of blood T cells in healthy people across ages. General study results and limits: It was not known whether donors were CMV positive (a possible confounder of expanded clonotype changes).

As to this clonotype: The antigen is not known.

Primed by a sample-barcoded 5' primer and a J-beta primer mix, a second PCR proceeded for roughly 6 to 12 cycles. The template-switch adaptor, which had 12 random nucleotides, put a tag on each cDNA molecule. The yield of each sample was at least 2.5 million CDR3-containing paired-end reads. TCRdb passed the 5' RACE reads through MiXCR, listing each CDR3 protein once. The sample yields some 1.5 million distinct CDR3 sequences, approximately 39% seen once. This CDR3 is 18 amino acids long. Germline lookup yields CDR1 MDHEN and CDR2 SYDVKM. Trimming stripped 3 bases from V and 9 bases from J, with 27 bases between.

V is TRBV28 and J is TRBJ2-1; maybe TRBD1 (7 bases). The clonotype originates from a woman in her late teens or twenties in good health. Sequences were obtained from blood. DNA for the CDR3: TGTGCCAGCAGTTTGGCCCACCCTGCAGGGGGACTTGCCGGTGAGCAGTTCTTC. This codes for CASSLAHPAGGLAGEQFF.